The 14 T cell receptor beta chains below were found in one sample sequenced in a study of shared clonotypes between healthy human individuals. Sequencing was performed with immunoSEQ multiplex PCR; in TCRdb, only in-frame clones are kept and a portion is missing. The table records millions of clones, 90% to 95% of them present only once. Sequenced sample: naive CD4+ T cells sorted from blood. Subset indicated: CD45RA+ positively selected. Receptors originate from a man between 18 and 35 years old in good health.

This chain links TRBV9 with TRBJ1-1, with D tentatively TRBD1 (6 bases). This CDR3 region has 15 residues. Germline V CDR1 and CDR2: SGDLS, YYNGEE. Trimming took 0 bases from V and 0 from J, leaving 9 bases between them. In DNA form, the CDR3 reads TGTGCCAGCAGCGTAGCCGGGACACTGAACACTGAAGCTTTCTTT. This codes for CASSVAGTLNTEAFF.

The DNA for the CDR3 is TGTGCCAGTGCCCCAAGTGACAGGACAACCACTGAAGCTTTCTTT. The encoded protein is CASAPSDRTTTEAFF. The rearrangement links TRBV6-6 to TRBJ1-1, with D possibly being TRBD1 (6 bases). Trimming cost V 9 bases and J 4 bases, with 21 bases left between them. From germline, CDR1 is MNHNY and CDR2 SVGAGI (reference sequence). This CDR3 is 15 amino acids long.

A note on this clone: Different DNA sequences within this sample yield the same CDR3. The chain couples TRBV10-1 to TRBJ2-7, with D possibly called TRBD1 or TRBD2 (6 bases each). V was shortened by 2 bases and J by 6 bases, with 8 bases between the two germline ends. Germline V gene data show CDR1 as WNHNN and CDR2 as SYGVQD (reference sequence). This CDR3 has 12 amino acids. CDR3 sequence: CASSEGGLEQYF. Written as DNA, the CDR3 is TGCGCCAGCAGTGAGGGGGGGCTCGAGCAGTACTTC.

This chain connects TRBV10-3 to TRBJ1-2; D is possibly TRBD1 (5 bases). The CDR3 consists of 12 residues. CDR1 is ENHRY and CDR2 is SYGVKD in the germline V gene. V was shortened by 3 bases and J by 7 bases, with 9 bases between the two germline ends. The CDR3 loop is CAISEGVGGYTF. The CDR3 DNA reads TGTGCCATCAGTGAAGGGGTCGGTGGCTACACCTTC.

The chain carries TRBV2 and TRBJ2-1; tentatively, D is TRBD2 (5 bases). The CDR3 covers 12 residues. The germline V and J ends were trimmed by 4 bases and 12 bases, with 13 bases remaining between them. Germline V gene sequence: CDR1 SNHLY, CDR2 FYNNEI. The CDR3 is CASSGEFLGQFF. The CDR3 nucleotides are TGTGCCAGCAGTGGGGAGTTTCTCGGGCAGTTCTTC.

J is TRBJ1-4 and V is TRBV14; possible D gene TRBD1, 5 bases. The CDR3 covers 14 residues. Germline V CDR1 and CDR2: SGHDN, FVKESK. V dropped 5 bases and J dropped 0 bases, with 7 bases sitting between them. CDR3 protein: CASSVTATNEKLFF. DNA of the CDR3: TGTGCCAGCAGCGTGACAGCAACTAATGAAAAACTGTTTTTT.

V gene TRBV21-1 combines with J gene TRBJ1-2; the table's D call, TRBD1, was not checked against the DNA. TRBV21-1 represents a pseudogene. The CDR3 is made up of 14 amino acids. CDR3 bases: TGTGCCAGCAGCAAAGTCCAGGCATTATATGGCTACACCTTC. It encodes CASSKVQALYGYTF.

V is TRBV12-5 and J is TRBJ2-3; D unresolved. The V end was cut by 1 base, the J end by 6 bases, with 8 bases between. Germline-derived CDR1 and CDR2 are LGHNT and FRNRAP. The CDR3 totals 13 residues. The CDR3 here is CASGLASYDTQYF. CDR3 nucleotides: TGTGCTAGTGGTTTGGCCAGTTACGATACGCAGTATTTT.

This sequence joins TRBV6-6 and TRBJ1-1, with TRBD1 as a possible D gene (6 bases). V lost 7 bases, J lost 1 base, and 13 bases lay in between. The CDR3 consists of 14 residues. CDR1 and CDR2 (germline): MNHNY, SVGAGI (reference sequence). In DNA form, the CDR3 reads TGTGCCAGCACTTTCGGGACAAAGAACACTGAAGCTTTCTTT. This sequence encodes CASTFGTKNTEAFF.

The CDR3, as DNA: TGTGCCAGCAGCTTAAAGGATCAGCCCCAGCATTTT. Translating gives CASSLKDQPQHF. V gene TRBV7-6 combines with J gene TRBJ1-5; D call uncertain. The germline V gene encodes CDR1 SGHVS and CDR2 FNYEAQ. Trimming left V 2 bases short and J 5 bases short, with 4 bases between. There are 12 residues in the CDR3.

This chain links TRBV25-1 with TRBJ1-6, with TRBD1 identical over 9 bases. Germline CDR1 reads MGHDK; CDR2 reads SYGVNS. The V gene end was trimmed by 8 bases and the J gene end by 6 bases; junction bases not matched to a gene: 11. The CDR3 length is 16 residues. This CDR3 reads CASGPVDRGANSPLHF. CDR3 nucleotide sequence: TGTGCCAGCGGACCCGTAGACAGGGGGGCTAATTCACCCCTCCACTTT.

A note on this clone: Additional DNA sequences in this sample encode the identical CDR3. The chain has TRBV5-1 and TRBJ2-7; a weak D match, TRBD1 (5 bases). Trimming pared 0 bases from V and 6 bases from J, leaving 7 bases between. The CDR3 consists of 12 residues. Per germline, CDR1 SGHRS and CDR2 YFSETQ. The CDR3 protein is CASSLEGPEQYF. The CDR3 nucleotides read TGCGCCAGCAGCTTGGAGGGGCCCGAGCAGTACTTC.

V and J are TRBV7-2 and TRBJ2-5; 9 positions match TRBD2. Germline CDR1 reads SGHTA; CDR2 reads FQGNSA. The CDR3 totals 16 residues. V shed 1 base and J 2 bases; nucleotides not matched to a gene: 5. The CDR3 here is CASSLVWLAGQETQYF. The CDR3 region has the DNA TGTGCCAGCAGCTTAGTTTGGCTAGCGGGACAAGAGACCCAGTACTTC.

The chain is built from TRBV2 and TRBJ2-2; 10 bases match TRBD2. Germline V CDR1 and CDR2: SNHLY, FYNNEI. The ends lost 7 bases at V and 3 bases at J; junction bases unmatched: 11. The CDR3 contains 17 residues. CDR3 loop: CASTQLGLAAYTGELFF. In DNA form, the CDR3 reads TGTGCCAGCACTCAGCTCGGACTAGCGGCCTACACCGGGGAGCTGTTTTTT.